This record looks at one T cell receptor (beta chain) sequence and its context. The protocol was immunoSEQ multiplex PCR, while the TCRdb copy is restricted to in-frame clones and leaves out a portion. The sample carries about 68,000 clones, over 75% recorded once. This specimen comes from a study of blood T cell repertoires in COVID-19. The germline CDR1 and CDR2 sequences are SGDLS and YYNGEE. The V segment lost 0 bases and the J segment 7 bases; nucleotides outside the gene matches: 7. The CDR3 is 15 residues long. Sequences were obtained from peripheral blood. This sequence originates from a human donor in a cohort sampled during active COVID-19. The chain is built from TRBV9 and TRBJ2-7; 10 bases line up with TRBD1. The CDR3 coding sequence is TGTGCCAGCAGCGTAGCCGGGACAGGGGCTCGGGAGCAGTACTTC. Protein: CASSVAGTGAREQYF.